Listed below are T cell receptor beta chains from one sample, sequenced in a study of shared clonotypes between healthy human individuals. Generated by immunoSEQ multiplex PCR, the TCRdb table keeps only in-frame clones and is missing some. The sample consists of millions of clones, 85% to 95% of them appearing once. What was sequenced was naive CD8+ T cells from PBMCs. The receptor set was obtained from a man aged 18 to 29 in good health. Some clones in this sample may be carry-over from other donors' samples. Both conserved end residues are part of each CDR3. Each record gives: D gene, J gene, V gene, clone size, CDR3 DNA, CDR3 protein. A D gene is named only where the DNA matches it firmly. Clone size is stated in some rows and not others, as once, few, many or a class when expanded.

- | TRBJ2-5 | TRBV13 | - | TGTGCCAGCAGCCCCCTGGGCATAACCCAAGAGACCCAGTACTTC | CASSPLGITQETQYF
- | TRBJ1-2 | TRBV7-9 | - | TGTGCCAGCAGCTTGGCAGGGAAAAACTATGGCTACACCTTC | CASSLAGKNYGYTF
TRBD1 | TRBJ1-2 | TRBV7-2 | - | TGTGCCAGCAGCGGACCGGGACAGACTTCCTACACCTTC | CASSGPGQTSYTF
TRBD2 | TRBJ2-1 | TRBV7-9 | - | TGTGCCAGCAGCTCAACCGGGACTACCTTTGACAATGAGCAGTTCTTC | CASSSTGTTFDNEQFF
- | TRBJ2-1 | TRBV5-6 | once | TGTGCCAGCAGCTCCTACCTTGAGCAGTTCTTC | CASSSYLEQFF
TRBD2 | TRBJ2-1 | TRBV28 | - | TGTGCCACCGGGGCTAGCGGAGGCGGTGAGCAGTTCTTC | CATGASGGGEQFF
TRBD2 | TRBJ2-1 | TRBV30 | - | TGTGCCTGGAGTGTGTGGGTAGCGGGAGCAAATGAGCAGTTCTTC | CAWSVWVAGANEQFF
- | TRBJ2-2 | TRBV4-3 | - | TGCGCCAGCAGCCAAGACCGGACCGGGGAGCTGTTTTTT | CASSQDRTGELFF
- | TRBJ2-1 | TRBV7-8 | - | TGTGCCAGCAGCTTAGCGCTGGCGGACGTTGAGCAGTTCTTC | CASSLALADVEQFF
- | TRBJ1-1 | TRBV25-1 | - | TGTGCCAGCACTCCCAGGAAAGGCCCGAACACTGAAGCTTTCTTT | CASTPRKGPNTEAFF
- | TRBJ1-2 | TRBV2 | - | TGTGCCACCAAGGAAGGGTACGGGACTAACTATGGCTACACCTTC | CATKEGYGTNYGYTF
TRBD1 | TRBJ2-1 | TRBV27 | - | TGTGCCAGCACCTTGACCAGGACAGGGCTCGATGAGCAGTTCTTC | CASTLTRTGLDEQFF
- | TRBJ2-7 | TRBV30 | - | TGTGCCTGGAGTGTCTTTAAGATCTGGGAGGAGTGGGAGTACGAGCAGTACTTC | CAWSVFKIWEEWEYEQYF
- | TRBJ1-1 | TRBV5-6 | - | TGTGCCAGCAGCTTGGCCCAAGGGCGGAACACTGAAGCTTTCTTT | CASSLAQGRNTEAFF
TRBD2 | TRBJ2-2 | TRBV29-1 | - | TGCAGCGTAGAAGCCCGGGGGGCGAACACCGGGGAGCTGTTTTTT | CSVEARGANTGELFF
- | TRBJ2-7 | TRBV7-6 | - | TGTGCCAGCAGCCTTGGGGAATCAGGCTTGGAGCAGTACTTC | CASSLGESGLEQYF
TRBD2 | TRBJ2-7 | TRBV13 | - | TGTGCCAGCAGCGGGATAACTAGCGGATCCTACGAGCAGTACTTC | CASSGITSGSYEQYF
- | TRBJ2-7 | TRBV6-1 | - | TGTGCCAGCAGTCCCCGGGAGTACGAGCAGTACTTC | CASSPREYEQYF
TRBD1 | TRBJ1-2 | TRBV10-3 | - | TGTGCCATCAGTGCCTTACAGGGGGAGGAGAATGGCTACACCTTC | CAISALQGEENGYTF
- | TRBJ2-1 | TRBV7-9 | - | TGTGCCAGCAGCCCCGACGAAAGCCGGGACCAGTTCTATGAGCAGTTCTTC | CASSPDESRDQFYEQFF
TRBD2 | TRBJ2-1 | TRBV19 | - | TGTGCCAGTAGTATCCTTCCGGGACTAGCGGGAGGGGGCTCCTACAATGAGCAGTTCTTC | CASSILPGLAGGGSYNEQFF
- | TRBJ2-7 | TRBV5-4 | - | TGTGCCAGCAGCCTGGGATCTTCCTACGAGCAGTACTTC | CASSLGSSYEQYF
- | TRBJ2-5 | TRBV2 | - | TGTGCCAGCAGTGGGGGACCGACAGGAGTCCAAGAGACCCAGTACTTC | CASSGGPTGVQETQYF
- | TRBJ2-5 | TRBV27 | - | TGTGCCAGCAGTTTCGGGCCACCCCATTCAGAAGAGACCCAGTACTTC | CASSFGPPHSEETQYF
- | TRBJ2-7 | TRBV9 | - | TGTGCCAGCAGCGTAGCAGGTACAAACCCCCACGAGCAGTACTTC | CASSVAGTNPHEQYF
TRBD1 | TRBJ2-3 | TRBV9 | - | TGTGCCAGCAGTCCGTTTGGGACAGGGGGCTCAGATACGCAGTATTTT | CASSPFGTGGSDTQYF
- | TRBJ1-4 | TRBV7-8 | once | TGTGCCAGCAGCTTAGTTGCTTCGGGAGGTGAAAAACTGTTTTTT | CASSLVASGGEKLFF
TRBD2 | TRBJ2-7 | TRBV9 | - | TGTGCCAGCAGCTCCTCCGGGACTAGCGGCGGGGGGCAGTACTTC | CASSSSGTSGGGQYF